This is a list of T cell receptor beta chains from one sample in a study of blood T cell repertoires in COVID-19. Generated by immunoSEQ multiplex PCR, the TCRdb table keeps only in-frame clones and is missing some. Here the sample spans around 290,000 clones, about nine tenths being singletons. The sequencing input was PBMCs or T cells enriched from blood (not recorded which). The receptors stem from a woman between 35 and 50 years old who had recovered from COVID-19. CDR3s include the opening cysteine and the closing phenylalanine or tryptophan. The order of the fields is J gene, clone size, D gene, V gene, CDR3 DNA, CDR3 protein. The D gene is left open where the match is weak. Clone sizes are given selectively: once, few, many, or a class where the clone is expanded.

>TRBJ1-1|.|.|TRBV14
TGTGCCAGCAGCCAAGGGCGCGAGGGAGCTTTCTTT
CASSQGREGAFF
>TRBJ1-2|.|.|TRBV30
TGTGCCTGGAGTGTCGAAGGGGCCATCGGCTACACCTTC
CAWSVEGAIGYTF
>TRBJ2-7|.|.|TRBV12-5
TGTGCTAGTGGTTCCCACAGGTCCGAGCAGTACTTC
CASGSHRSEQYF
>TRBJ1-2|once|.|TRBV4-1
TGCGCCAGCAGCCAACTCGGGACAACAGGGTTAAAAGTCTATGGCTACACCTTC
CASSQLGTTGLKVYGYTF
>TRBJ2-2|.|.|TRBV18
TGTGCCAGCTCACCACCGGAACAGGGCAGCCGGGAGCTGTTTTTT
CASSPPEQGSRELFF
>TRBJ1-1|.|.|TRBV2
TGTGCCAGCATTACAGGGAAGGTGAACACTGAAGCTTTCTTT
CASITGKVNTEAFF
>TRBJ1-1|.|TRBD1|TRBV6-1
TGTGCCAGCAGTGAATTTAGCCGCAGGGGGATGAACACTGAAGCTTTCTTT
CASSEFSRRGMNTEAFF
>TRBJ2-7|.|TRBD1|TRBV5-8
TGTGCCAGCAGCTTGGCGGGGACAGGGGAGTACTTC
CASSLAGTGEYF
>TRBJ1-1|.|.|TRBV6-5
TGTGCCAGCAGTCTCAGATACATGAACACTGAAGCTTTCTTT
CASSLRYMNTEAFF
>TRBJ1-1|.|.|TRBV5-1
TGCGCCAGCAAACCTCAAGCCATGAACACTGAAGCTTTCTTT
CASKPQAMNTEAFF
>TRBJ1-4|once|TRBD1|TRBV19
TGTGCCAGCCAGGACAGGGGGTGGACTAATGAAAAACTGTTTTTT
CASQDRGWTNEKLFF
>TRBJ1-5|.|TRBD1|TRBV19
TGTGCCGCAGCCAGACAGGGGAATCAGCCCCAGCATTTT
CAAARQGNQPQHF
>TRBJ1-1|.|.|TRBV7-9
TGTGCCAGCACCGAGATCATGAACACTGAAGCTTTCTTT
CASTEIMNTEAFF
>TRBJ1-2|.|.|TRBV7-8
TGTGCCAGCAGCTTAGATAACAGTTACTATGGCTACACCTTC
CASSLDNSYYGYTF
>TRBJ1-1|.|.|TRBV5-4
TGTGCCAGCAGTAGACCTCAGGAAGTCACTGAAGCTTTCTTT
CASSRPQEVTEAFF
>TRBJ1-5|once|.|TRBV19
TGTGCCAGTAATCTAGTTGGACAGCCCCAGCATTTT
CASNLVGQPQHF
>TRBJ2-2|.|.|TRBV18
TGTGCCAGCTCACGAACAGGGTCTACGAACACCGGGGAGCTGTTTTTT
CASSRTGSTNTGELFF
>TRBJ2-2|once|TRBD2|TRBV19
TGTGCCAGTAGTCGGACTAGCGGGAGCCCAAACACCGGGGAGCTGTTTTTT
CASSRTSGSPNTGELFF
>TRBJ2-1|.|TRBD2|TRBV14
TGTGCCAGCAGCCGAGGACTAGCGCATGAGCAGTTCTTC
CASSRGLAHEQFF
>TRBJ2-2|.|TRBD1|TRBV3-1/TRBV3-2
TGTGCCAGCAGCCAGATTTTGGGACAGATAACCGGGGAGCTGTTTTTT
CASSQILGQITGELFF
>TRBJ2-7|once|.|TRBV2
TGTGCCAGCAGACTAACAGGGAACATCTACGAGCAGTACTTC
CASRLTGNIYEQYF
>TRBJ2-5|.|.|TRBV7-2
TGTGCCAGCAGCTCCCTATATGAGGCAGGGGAGGGTCAAGAGACCCAGTACTTC
CASSSLYEAGEGQETQYF
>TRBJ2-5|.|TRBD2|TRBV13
TGTGCCAGCAGTTCTAAGCGGGAGTTGGGAGAGACCCAGTACTTC
CASSSKRELGETQYF
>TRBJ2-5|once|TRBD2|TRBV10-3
TGTGCCATCAGTGAATCCGATAGCGGGGGGACCCAAGAGACCCAGTACTTC
CAISESDSGGTQETQYF
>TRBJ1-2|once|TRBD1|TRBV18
TGTGCCAGCTCACTATACGCGGGGACAGGGGAAGGCTACACCTTC
CASSLYAGTGEGYTF
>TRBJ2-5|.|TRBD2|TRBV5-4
TGTGCCAGCAGCTTGGAGCTAGCGGGGGGTCAAGAGACCCAGTACTTC
CASSLELAGGQETQYF
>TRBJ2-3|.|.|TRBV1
TGCACCAGCAGCCAAGACTGGAGGAGGCCTGATACGCAGTATTTT
CTSSQDWRRPDTQYF
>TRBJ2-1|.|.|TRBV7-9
TGTGCCAGCAGTCCTAGTTGGACGGGGAATGAGCAGTTCTTC
CASSPSWTGNEQFF
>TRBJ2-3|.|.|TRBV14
TGTGCCAGCAGCCAAGACAGGACTCCTAATACGCAGTATTTT
CASSQDRTPNTQYF
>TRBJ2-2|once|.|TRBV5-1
TGCGCCAGCAGCTTTCTCGTACAGGCGAACACCGGGGAGCTGTTTTTT
CASSFLVQANTGELFF
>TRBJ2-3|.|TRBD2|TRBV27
TGTGCCAGCAGTGGACGGGGGGCAGATACGCAGTATTTT
CASSGRGADTQYF
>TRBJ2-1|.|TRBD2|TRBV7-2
TGTGCCAGCAGCTTAAGGCTAGCGGGAGTTGGTGAGCAGTTCTTC
CASSLRLAGVGEQFF
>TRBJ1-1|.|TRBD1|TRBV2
TGTGCCAGCAGAAAAGGACAGGGGAGAGAACTGACCTTCATGAACACTGAAGCTTTCTTT
CASRKGQGRELTFMNTEAFF
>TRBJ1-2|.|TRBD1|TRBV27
TGTGCCAGCACCGCCGGGGACAGGAAGTTGGATGGCTACACCTTC
CASTAGDRKLDGYTF
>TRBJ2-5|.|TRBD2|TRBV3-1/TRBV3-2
TGTGCCAGCAGCCAGGCGGGACTAGCCCAGTACTTC
CASSQAGLAQYF